This record covers a single T cell receptor (beta chain). What it recognizes is unknown. The sample originates from a study of cytomegalovirus exposure and HLA in healthy donors. The PCR contained 60 Vbeta and 13 Jbeta primers. Only in-frame clones appear in the TCRdb table, and some are missing; sequencing was by immunoSEQ multiplex PCR. The table lists 100,000 to 150,000 clones, roughly four fifths of them singletons. The CDR3 consists of 16 residues. Germline assignment: CDR1 SGHDT and CDR2 YYEEEE. The V and J ends lost 4 bases and 5 bases, in that order; junction bases with no gene match: 9. Notes on the study in general: The authors later found HLA-associated TCR beta chains more clonally expanded than equally common others. An ancestry cluster, one associated with Asian ancestry, reportedly showed fewer N-insertions than the roughly 700-donor mean in a later analysis. What was likely a sequencing artifact was a cluster of highly shared sequence variants. Rates of TCR association differed by HLA locus in a later analysis, with DRB1 highest and HLA-C lowest.

The chain uses TRBV5-6 and TRBJ2-5; 12 bases agree with TRBD2. Sequencing was performed on PBMCs. The sequence was collected from an older woman in good health and CMV-seronegative. CDR3: CASSPRLAGVVETQYF. CDR3 DNA: TGTGCCAGCAGCCCGAGACTAGCGGGAGTCGTGGAGACCCAGTACTTC.